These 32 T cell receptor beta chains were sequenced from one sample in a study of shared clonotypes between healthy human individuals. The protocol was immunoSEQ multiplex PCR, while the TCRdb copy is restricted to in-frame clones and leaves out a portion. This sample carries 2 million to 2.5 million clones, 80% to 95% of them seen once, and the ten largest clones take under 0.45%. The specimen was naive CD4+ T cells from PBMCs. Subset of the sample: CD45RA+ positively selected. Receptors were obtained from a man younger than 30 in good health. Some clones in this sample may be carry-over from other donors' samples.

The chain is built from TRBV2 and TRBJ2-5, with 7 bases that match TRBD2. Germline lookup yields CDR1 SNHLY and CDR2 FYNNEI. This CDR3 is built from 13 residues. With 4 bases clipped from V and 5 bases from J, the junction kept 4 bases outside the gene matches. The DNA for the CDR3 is TGTGCCAGCAGTGGCTGGGGAGGGGAGACCCAGTACTTC. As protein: CASSGWGGETQYF.

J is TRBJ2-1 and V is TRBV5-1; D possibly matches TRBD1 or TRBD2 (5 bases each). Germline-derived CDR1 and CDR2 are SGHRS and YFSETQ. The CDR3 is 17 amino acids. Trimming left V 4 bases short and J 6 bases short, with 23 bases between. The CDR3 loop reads CASSLPLPGPGVNEQFF. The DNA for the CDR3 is TGCGCCAGCAGCCTACCCCTCCCGGGACCTGGGGTCAATGAGCAGTTCTTC.

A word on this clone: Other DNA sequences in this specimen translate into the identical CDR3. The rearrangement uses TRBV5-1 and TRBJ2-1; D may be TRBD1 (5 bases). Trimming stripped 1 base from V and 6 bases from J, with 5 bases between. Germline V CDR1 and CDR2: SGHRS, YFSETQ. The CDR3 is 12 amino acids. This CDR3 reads CASSLTGNEQFF. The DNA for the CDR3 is TGCGCCAGCAGCTTGACAGGCAATGAGCAGTTCTTC.

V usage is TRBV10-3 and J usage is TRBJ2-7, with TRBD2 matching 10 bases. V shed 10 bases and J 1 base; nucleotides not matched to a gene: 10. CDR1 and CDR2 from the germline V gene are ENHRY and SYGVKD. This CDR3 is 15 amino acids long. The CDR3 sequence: CATRASGSFSYEQYF. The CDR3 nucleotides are TGTGCCACCAGAGCTAGCGGGAGTTTTTCCTACGAGCAGTACTTC.

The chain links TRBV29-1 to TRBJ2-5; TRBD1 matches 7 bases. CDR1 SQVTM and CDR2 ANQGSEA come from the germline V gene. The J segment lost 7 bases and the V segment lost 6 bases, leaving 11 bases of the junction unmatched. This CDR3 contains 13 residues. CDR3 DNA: TGCAGCGTGGGACAGTGGGCTGAAGGGACCCAGTACTTC. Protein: CSVGQWAEGTQYF.

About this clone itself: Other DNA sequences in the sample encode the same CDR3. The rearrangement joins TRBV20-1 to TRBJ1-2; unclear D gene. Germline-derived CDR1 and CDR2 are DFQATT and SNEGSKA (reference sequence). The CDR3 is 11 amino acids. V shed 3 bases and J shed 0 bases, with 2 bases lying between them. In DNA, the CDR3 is TGCAGTGCTAGTTCTAACTATGGCTACACCTTC. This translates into CSASSNYGYTF.

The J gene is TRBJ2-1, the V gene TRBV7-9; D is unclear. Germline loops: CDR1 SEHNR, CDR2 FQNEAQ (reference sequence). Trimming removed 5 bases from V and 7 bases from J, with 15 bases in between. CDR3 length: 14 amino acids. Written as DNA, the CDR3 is TGTGCCAGCAGCCAAACCTCTGGTTGGAATGAGCAGTTCTTC. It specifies CASSQTSGWNEQFF.

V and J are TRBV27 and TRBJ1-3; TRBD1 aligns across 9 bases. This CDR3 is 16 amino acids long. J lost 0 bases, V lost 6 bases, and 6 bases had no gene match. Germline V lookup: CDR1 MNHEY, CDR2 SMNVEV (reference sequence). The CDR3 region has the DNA TGTGCCAGCAGGGGGACAGGGAAAGGCTCTGGAAACACCATATATTTT. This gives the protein CASRGTGKGSGNTIYF.

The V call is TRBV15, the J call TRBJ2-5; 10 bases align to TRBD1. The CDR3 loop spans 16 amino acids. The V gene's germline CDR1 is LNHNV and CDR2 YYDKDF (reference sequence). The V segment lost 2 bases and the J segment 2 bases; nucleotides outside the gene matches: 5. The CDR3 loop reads CATSRPTGGAQETQYF. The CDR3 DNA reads TGTGCCACCAGCAGACCGACAGGGGGCGCACAAGAGACCCAGTACTTC.

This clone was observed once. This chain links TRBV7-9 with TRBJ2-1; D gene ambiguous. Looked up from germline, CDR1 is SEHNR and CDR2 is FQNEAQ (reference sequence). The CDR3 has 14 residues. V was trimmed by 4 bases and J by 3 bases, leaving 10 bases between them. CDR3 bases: TGTGCCAGCAGCTCAATGACCCACTACAATGAGCAGTTCTTC. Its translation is CASSSMTHYNEQFF.

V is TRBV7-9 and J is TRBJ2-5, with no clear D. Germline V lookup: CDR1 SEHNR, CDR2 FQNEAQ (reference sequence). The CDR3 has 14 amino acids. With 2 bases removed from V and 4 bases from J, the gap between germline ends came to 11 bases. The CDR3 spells CASSLRLDRETQYF. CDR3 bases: TGTGCCAGCAGCTTACGCCTAGATCGAGAGACCCAGTACTTC.

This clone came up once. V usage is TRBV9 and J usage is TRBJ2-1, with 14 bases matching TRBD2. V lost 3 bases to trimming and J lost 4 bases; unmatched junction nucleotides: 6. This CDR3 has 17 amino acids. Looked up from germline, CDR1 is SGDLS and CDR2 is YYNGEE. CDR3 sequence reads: CASSATGTSGRYNEQFF. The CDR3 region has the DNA TGTGCCAGCAGCGCGACAGGGACTAGCGGGAGATACAATGAGCAGTTCTTC.

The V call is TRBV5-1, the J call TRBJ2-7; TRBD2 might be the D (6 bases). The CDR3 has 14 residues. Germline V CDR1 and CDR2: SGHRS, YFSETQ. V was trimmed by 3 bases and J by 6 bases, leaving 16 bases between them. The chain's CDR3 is CASSWAPTSPEQYF. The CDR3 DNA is TGCGCCAGCAGCTGGGCCCCGACTAGTCCCGAGCAGTACTTC.

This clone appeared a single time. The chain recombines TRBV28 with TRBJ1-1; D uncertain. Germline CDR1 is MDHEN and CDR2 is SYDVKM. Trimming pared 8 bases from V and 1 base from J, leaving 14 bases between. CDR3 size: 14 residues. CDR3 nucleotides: TGTGCCAGCGCCTCCGGCGGTGGGAACACTGAAGCTTTCTTT. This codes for CASASGGGNTEAFF.

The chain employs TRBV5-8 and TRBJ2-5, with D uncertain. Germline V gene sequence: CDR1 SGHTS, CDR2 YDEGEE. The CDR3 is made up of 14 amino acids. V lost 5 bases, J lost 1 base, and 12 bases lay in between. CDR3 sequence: CASSGKQTQETQYF. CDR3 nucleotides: TGTGCCAGCAGTGGGAAGCAGACCCAAGAGACCCAGTACTTC.

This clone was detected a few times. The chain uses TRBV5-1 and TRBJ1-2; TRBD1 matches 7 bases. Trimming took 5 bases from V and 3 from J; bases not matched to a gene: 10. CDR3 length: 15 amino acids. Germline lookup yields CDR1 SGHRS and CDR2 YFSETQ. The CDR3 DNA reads TGCGCCAGCAGTACTCGAGGGGGCGCCGACTATGGCTACACCTTC. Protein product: CASSTRGGADYGYTF.

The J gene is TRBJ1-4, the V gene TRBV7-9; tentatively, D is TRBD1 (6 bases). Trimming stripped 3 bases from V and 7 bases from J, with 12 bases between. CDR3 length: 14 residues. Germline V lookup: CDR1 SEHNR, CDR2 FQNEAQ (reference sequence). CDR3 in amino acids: CASSLGAGPEKLFF. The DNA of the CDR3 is TGTGCCAGCAGCTTGGGGGCAGGGCCTGAAAAACTGTTTTTT.

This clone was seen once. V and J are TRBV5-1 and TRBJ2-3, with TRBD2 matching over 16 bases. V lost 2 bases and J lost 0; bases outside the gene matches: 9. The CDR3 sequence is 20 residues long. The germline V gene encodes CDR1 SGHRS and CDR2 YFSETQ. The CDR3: CASSFSGTSGRGPSTDTQYF. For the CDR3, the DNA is TGCGCCAGCAGCTTTTCCGGGACTAGCGGGAGGGGGCCTAGCACAGATACGCAGTATTTT.

The CDR3 DNA reads TGTGCCAGAAGCTTGGACGGGACAGGACAAGCTTTCTTT. This gives the protein CARSLDGTGQAFF. V and J are TRBV5-3 and TRBJ1-1; 8 nucleotides line up with TRBD1. TRBV5-3 counts as an open reading frame of uncertain function. CDR3 size: 13 residues. Unmatched junction bases numbered 4, after V lost 0 bases and J lost 9 bases.

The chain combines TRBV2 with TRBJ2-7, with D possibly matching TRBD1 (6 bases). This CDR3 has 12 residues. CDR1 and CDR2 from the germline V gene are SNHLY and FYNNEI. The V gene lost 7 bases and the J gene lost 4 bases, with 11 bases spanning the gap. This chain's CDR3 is CASNVRGYEQYF. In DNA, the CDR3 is TGTGCCAGCAACGTCAGGGGATACGAGCAGTACTTC.

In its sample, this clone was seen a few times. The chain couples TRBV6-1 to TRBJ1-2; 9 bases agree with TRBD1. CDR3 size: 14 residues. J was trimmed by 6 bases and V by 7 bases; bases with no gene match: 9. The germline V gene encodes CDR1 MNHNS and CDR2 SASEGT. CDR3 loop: CASTRGTGYDGYTF. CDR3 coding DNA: TGTGCCAGCACCCGGGGGACAGGGTACGATGGCTACACCTTC.

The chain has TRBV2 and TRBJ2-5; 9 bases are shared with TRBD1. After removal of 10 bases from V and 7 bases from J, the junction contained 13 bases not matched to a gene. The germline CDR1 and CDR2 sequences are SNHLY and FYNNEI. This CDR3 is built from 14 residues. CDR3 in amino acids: CATQRETGGGTQYF. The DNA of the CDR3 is TGTGCCACCCAAAGGGAAACAGGGGGCGGGACCCAGTACTTC.

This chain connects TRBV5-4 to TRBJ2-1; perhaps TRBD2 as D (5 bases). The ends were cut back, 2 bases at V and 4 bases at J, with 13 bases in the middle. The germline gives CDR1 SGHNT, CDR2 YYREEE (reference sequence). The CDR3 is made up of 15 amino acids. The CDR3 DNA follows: TGTGCCAGCAGCTTCGGAAAGGACTTTTACAATGAGCAGTTCTTC. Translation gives CASSFGKDFYNEQFF.

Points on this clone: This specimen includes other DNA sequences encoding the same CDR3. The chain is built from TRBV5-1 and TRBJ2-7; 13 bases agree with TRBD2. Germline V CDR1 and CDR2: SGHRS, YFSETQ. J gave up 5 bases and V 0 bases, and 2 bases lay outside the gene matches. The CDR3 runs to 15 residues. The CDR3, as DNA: TGCGCCAGCAGCTTGGGGACTAGCGGGAGTCACGAGCAGTACTTC. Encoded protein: CASSLGTSGSHEQYF.

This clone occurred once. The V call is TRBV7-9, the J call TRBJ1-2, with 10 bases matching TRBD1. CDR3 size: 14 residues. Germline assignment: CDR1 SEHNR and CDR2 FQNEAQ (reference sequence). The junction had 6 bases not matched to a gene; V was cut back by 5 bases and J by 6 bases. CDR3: CASSDRQGAHGYTF. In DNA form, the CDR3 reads TGTGCCAGCAGCGACCGACAGGGGGCACATGGCTACACCTTC.

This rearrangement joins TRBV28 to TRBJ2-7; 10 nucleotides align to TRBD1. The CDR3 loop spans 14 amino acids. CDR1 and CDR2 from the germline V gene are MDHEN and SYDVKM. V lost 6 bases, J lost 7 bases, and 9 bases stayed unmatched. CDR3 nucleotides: TGTGCCAGCAGCCGACAGGGGGCCCCTCGGGAGCAGTACTTC. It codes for CASSRQGAPREQYF.

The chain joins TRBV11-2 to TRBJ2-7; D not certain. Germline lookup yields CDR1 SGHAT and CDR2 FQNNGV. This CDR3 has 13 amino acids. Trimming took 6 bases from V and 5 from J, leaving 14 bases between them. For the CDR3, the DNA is TGTGCCAGCAGAACCGGGCCAGCCCACGAGCAGTACTTC. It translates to CASRTGPAHEQYF.

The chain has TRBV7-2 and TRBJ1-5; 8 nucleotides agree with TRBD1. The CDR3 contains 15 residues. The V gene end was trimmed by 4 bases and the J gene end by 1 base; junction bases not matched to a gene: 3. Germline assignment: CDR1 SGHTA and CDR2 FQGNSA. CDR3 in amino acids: CASSSQGASNQPQHF. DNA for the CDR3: TGTGCCAGCAGCTCCCAGGGGGCGAGCAATCAGCCCCAGCATTTT. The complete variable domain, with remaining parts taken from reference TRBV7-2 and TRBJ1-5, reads GAGVSQSPSNKVTEKGKDVELRCDPISGHTALYWYRQSLGQGLEFLIYFQGNSAPDKSGLPSDRFSAERTGGSVSTLTIQRTQQEDSAVYLCASSSQGASNQPQHFGDGTRLSIL.

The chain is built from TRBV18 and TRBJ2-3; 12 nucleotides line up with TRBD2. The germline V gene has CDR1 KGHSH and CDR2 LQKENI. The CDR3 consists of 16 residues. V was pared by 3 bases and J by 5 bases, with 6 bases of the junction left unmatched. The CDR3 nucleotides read TGTGCCAGCTCACCTGGGACTAGCGGGTCGCTAGATACGCAGTATTTT. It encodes CASSPGTSGSLDTQYF.

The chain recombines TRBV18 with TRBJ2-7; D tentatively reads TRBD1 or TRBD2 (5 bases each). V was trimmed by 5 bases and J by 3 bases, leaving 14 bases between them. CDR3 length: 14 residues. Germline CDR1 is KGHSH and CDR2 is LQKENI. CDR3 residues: CASSTAGTFYEQYF. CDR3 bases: TGTGCCAGCTCAACGGCCGGGACGTTCTACGAGCAGTACTTC.

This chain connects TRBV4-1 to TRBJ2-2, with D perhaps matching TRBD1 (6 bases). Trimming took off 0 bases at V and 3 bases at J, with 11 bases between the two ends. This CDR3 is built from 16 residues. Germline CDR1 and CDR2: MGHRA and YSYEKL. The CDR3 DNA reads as TGCGCCAGCAGCCAAGATCGCAAGGGGGACACCGGGGAGCTGTTTTTT. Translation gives CASSQDRKGDTGELFF.

The chain's CDR3 is CASSPLPRLADYNEQFF. In nucleotides, the CDR3 is TGTGCCAGCAGCCCCCTACCGAGACTAGCGGACTACAATGAGCAGTTCTTC. The chain recombines TRBV7-2 with TRBJ2-1; 9 bases fit TRBD2. After removal of 5 bases from V and 3 bases from J, the junction contained 11 bases not matched to a gene. This CDR3 contains 17 residues. The germline V gene encodes CDR1 SGHTA and CDR2 FQGNSA. The full variable domain, in which reference TRBV7-2 and TRBJ2-1 provide the parts outside the CDR3, is GAGVSQSPSNKVTEKGKDVELRCDPISGHTALYWYRQSLGQGLEFLIYFQGNSAPDKSGLPSDRFSAERTGGSVSTLTIQRTQQEDSAVYLCASSPLPRLADYNEQFFGPGTRLTVL.